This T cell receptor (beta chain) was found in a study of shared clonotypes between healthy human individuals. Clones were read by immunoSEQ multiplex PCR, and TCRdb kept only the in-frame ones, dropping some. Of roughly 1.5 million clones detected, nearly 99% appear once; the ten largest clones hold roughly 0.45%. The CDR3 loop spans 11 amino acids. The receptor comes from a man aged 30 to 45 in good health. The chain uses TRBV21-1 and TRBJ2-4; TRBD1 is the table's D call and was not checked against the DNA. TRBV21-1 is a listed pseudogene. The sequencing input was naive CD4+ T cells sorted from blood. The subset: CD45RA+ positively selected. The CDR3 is CAGTGGNIQYF. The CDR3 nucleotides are TGTGCCGGGACAGGGGGAAACATTCAGTACTTC.